This TCR beta chain derives from a study of blood T cells in healthy people across ages (dated by TCRdb to between 2015 and 2016). Study-level background: Template switching captured roughly one uniquely barcoded TCR beta cDNA molecule per two T cells in model experiments. Using deep sequencing normalized with unique cDNA molecular identifiers, the study measured how TCR beta repertoire diversity changes with age. The donors were split into four age groups: young (average around 15 years), middle-aged (roughly 42), aged (roughly 65) and long-lived (about 74). Using the same blood draw, the study looked at two additional independent replicas of 1 million unique cDNA reads for two donors, one aged 18 to 29 and the other aged 80 or older. The paper as a whole reports these results and caveats: Conclusive comparison of naive and antigen-experienced compartments was prevented by the profiling of bulk unsorted PBMCs. Compared with the aged group, the long-lived group had more naive CD4+ T cells, fewer expanded clones and increased TCR diversity, a pattern suggesting age selection. A strong correlation was found between observed TCR beta diversity and the percentage of naive T cells measured by flow cytometry. As age increased, observed TCR beta diversity per million T cells dropped in a roughly linear way, and a significant reduction was already evident by age around 41. Total diversity estimates from one million sequenced T cells were considered lower bounds and underestimates. Because donor CMV infection status was unknown, age-related changes in expanded clonotypes were potentially confounded.

The library was obtained by 5' RACE. Sequencer: Illumina HiSeq 2500. A second PCR of roughly 7 to 11 cycles was performed with a sample-barcoded 5' primer and a J-beta primer mix. A template-switch 5' adaptor carrying 12 random nucleotides introduced a unique molecular identifier onto each TCR beta cDNA molecule. At least 2.5 million CDR3-containing paired-end reads were obtained from each sample. First-strand cDNA synthesis was performed from all RNA using the Mint cDNA synthesis kit, with priming by a TRBC-specific oligonucleotide. After uracil-DNA glycosylase treatment, a first 18-cycle PCR used universal primers M1SS and BC2_uni_R on all cDNA. Under the source paper's analysis protocol: Each sample was normalized by randomly selecting 1 million high-quality reads, each carrying a distinct molecular identifier. Instead of being binned into consensus sequences, reads that shared molecular identifiers were thrown out. MiTCR, with a Q25 quality threshold and the strictest error-elimination algorithm, was used for CDR3 identification, clonotype clustering and error correction. A nonparametric unseen species model using Euler transformation provided a lower-bound estimate of total TCR beta diversity. Using fastp trimming at Q25 and MiXCR clonotype assembly, TCRdb reanalyzed the public sequencing data and kept in-frame beta chains. Identical CDR3 protein sequences are pooled into one entry, listed with their most common genes and DNA. The V and J calls were determined by TCRdb, not by the authors. This sample is represented by 800,000 to 1,300,000 distinct CDR3 sequences; under 30% of them were singletons. The ten largest make up around 0.75% of the sample.

The donors were roughly 39 Caucasian individuals from Russia, aged roughly 6 to 100 years, who were systemically healthy. Each donor gave about 10 milliliters of peripheral blood, drawn into EDTA-treated Vacutainer tubes. Ficoll-Paque density-gradient centrifugation was used to isolate PBMCs, with at least 6 million per sample. Total RNA was extracted from PBMCs with Trizol reagent, with at least 5.5 micrograms obtained per sample. Naive CD45RAhigh/CD27high T cell percentages were measured by flow cytometry on a PBMC aliquot from every donor. The CDR3 runs 14 residues from the cysteine to the phenylalanine. Of all the DNA, just the CDR3 is kept, 42 bases in frame from base 1. From the germline V gene, CDR1 is ENHRY and CDR2 is SYGVKD. V and J are trimmed by 6 bases and 4 bases, and the gene matches miss 7 bases of the junction. Notes on this clonotype: Its antigen is unknown. No quality values exist for individual bases; no much larger clone is one base distant.

The same sample was also studied in work on T cells of mothers and their children. The other study reports the following: Nine systemically healthy Caucasian individuals, comprising three mothers and their six children, were included as donors. cDNA synthesis used all of the extracted RNA, with roughly 1.5 ug of RNA in each 15 ul reaction. In the second PCR, sample barcodes and 2-4 random nucleotides were introduced via the M1S primer. Over 10 million TCR beta CDR3 reads came from each mother, compared with around 3 million reads from each child. TCR recombination output is similarly shaped by thymic selection in related and unrelated pairs, with a minor effect exerted by inherited differences. Normalized repertoire overlap in related mother-child pairs was always slightly higher than in unrelated mother-child pairs, but the difference was never significant. With a sensitivity of 90 to 100 clones per million clonotypes, no persistent microchimeric T cell clones were detected. In the study, deep NGS was used to compare the TCR beta repertoires of mothers and children, and features distinguishing related mother-child pairs from unrelated individuals were sought. The mean age was around 42 +/- 4 years for the mothers and approximately 11 +/- 4 years for the children. After adapters were ligated using NEBNext reagents, the libraries underwent 100+100 nt paired-end sequencing on an Illumina HiSeq 2000. To prevent cross-contamination, the mother and child libraries were prepared one month apart and sequenced in separate runs. Each donor had between about 450,000 and 2,100,000 distinct TCR beta clonotypes identified. Naive TCR beta clonotypes were estimated from low-frequency clonotypes matched to each donor's FACS-determined naive share, without sorting.

The chain was built from TRBV10-3 and TRBJ2-5; TRBD1 fits 8 bases in the junction. The sample consisted of blood. This clonotype was obtained from a girl aged 2 to 9 in good health. The DNA reads as follows: TGTGCCATCAGGGGCGACAGGGGCGCAGAGACCCAGTACTTC. This is translated as CAIRGDRGAETQYF.